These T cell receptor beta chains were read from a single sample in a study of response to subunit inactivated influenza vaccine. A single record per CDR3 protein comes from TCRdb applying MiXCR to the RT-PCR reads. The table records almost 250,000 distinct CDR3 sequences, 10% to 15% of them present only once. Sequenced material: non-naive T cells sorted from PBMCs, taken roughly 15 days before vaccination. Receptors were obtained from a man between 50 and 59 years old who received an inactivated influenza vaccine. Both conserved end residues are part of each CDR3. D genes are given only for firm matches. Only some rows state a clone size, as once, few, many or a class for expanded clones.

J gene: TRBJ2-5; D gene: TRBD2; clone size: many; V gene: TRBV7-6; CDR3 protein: CASSHGLAGRQETQYF; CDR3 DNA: TGTGCCAGCAGCCACGGACTAGCGGGCCGACAAGAGACCCAGTACTTC
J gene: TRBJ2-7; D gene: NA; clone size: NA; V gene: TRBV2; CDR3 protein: CASSDRGVGYEQYF; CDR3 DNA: TGTGCCAGCAGTGACAGGGGTGTCGGCTACGAGCAGTACTTC
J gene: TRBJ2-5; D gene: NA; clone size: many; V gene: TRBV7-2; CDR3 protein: CASSLSRTGTTKETQYF; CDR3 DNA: TGTGCCAGCAGCTTATCTCGCACCGGGACAACCAAAGAGACCCAGTACTTC
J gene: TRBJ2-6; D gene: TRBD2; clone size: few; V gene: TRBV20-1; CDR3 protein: CSASGTSGIGANVLTF; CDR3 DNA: TGCAGTGCTTCCGGGACTAGCGGGATTGGGGCCAACGTCCTGACTTTC
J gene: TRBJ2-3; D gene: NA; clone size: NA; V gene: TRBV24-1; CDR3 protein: CATSEGGRAGDTQYF; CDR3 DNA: TGTGCCACCAGTGAGGGGGGTCGGGCCGGGGATACGCAGTATTTT
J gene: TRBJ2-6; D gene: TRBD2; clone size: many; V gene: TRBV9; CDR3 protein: CASSVARGLAGFSGANVLTF; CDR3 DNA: TGTGCCAGCAGCGTAGCAAGGGGACTAGCGGGTTTCTCTGGGGCCAACGTCCTGACTTTC
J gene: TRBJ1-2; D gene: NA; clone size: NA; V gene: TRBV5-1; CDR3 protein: CASSFSGGNGYTF; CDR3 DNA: TGCGCCAGCAGCTTCAGCGGAGGGAATGGCTACACCTTC
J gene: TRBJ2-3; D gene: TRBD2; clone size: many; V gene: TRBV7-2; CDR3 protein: CASSQTSGGRTDTQYF; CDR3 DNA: TGTGCCAGCAGTCAAACTAGCGGGGGGCGCACAGATACGCAGTATTTT
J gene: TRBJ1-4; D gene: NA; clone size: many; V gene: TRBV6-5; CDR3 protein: CASSYSQGLGEKLFF; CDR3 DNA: TGTGCCAGCAGTTATTCACAGGGACTAGGGGAAAAACTGTTTTTT
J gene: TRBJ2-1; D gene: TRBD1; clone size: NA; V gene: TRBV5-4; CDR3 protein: CASSSGGQDLYNEQFF; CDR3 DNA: TGTGCCAGCAGCTCAGGGGGACAGGACCTCTACAATGAGCAGTTCTTC
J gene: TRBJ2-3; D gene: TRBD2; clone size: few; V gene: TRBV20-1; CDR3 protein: CSATLAGASDTQYF; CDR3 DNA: TGCAGTGCTACCCTAGCGGGGGCTTCAGATACGCAGTATTTT
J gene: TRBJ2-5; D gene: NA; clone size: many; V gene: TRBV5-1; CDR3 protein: CASSPDRIQETQYF; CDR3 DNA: TGCGCCAGCAGCCCCGACAGGATCCAAGAGACCCAGTACTTC
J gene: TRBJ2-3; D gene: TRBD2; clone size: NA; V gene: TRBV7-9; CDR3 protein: CASSPQLALITDTQYF; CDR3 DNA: TGTGCCAGCAGCCCACAACTAGCGTTAATCACAGATACGCAGTATTTT
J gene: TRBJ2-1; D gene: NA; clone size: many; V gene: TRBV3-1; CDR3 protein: CASRDFYNEQFF; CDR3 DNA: TGTGCCAGCAGGGACTTCTACAATGAGCAGTTCTTC
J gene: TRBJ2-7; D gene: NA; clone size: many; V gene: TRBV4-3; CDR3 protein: CASSPSMPRSYEQYF; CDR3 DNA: TGCGCCAGCAGCCCGTCCATGCCCCGATCCTACGAGCAGTACTTC
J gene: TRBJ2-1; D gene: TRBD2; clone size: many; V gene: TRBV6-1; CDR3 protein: CASRKRHQLAGGLYNEQFF; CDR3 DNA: TGTGCCAGCAGAAAGAGACACCAACTAGCGGGGGGGCTGTACAATGAGCAGTTCTTC
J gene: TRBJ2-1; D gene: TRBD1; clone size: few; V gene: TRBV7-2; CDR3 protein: CASSILGTGMVDEQFF; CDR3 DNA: TGTGCCAGCAGCATCCTCGGGACAGGGATGGTAGATGAGCAGTTCTTC
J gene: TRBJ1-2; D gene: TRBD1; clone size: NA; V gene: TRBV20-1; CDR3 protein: CSARIIHRGKDGYTF; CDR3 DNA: TGCAGTGCTAGAATTATACACAGGGGAAAGGATGGCTACACCTTC
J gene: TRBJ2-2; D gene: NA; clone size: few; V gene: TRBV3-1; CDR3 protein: CASSQTGTGNTGELFF; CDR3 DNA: TGTGCCAGCAGCCAGACCGGGACGGGTAACACCGGGGAGCTGTTTTTT
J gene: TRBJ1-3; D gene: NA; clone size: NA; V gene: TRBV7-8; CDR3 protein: CASSLGSTGYFSSGNTIYF; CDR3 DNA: TGTGCCAGCAGCTTAGGGAGTACAGGTTATTTTTCCTCTGGAAACACCATATATTTT
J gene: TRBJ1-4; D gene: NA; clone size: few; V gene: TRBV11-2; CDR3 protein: CASSSLVRGEKLFF; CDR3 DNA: TGTGCCAGCAGCAGCCTCGTCCGTGGGGAAAAACTGTTTTTT
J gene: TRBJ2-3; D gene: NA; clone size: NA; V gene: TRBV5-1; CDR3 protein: CASSLRATSASTDTQYF; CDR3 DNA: TGCGCCAGCAGCTTGCGCGCCACGAGCGCCAGCACAGATACGCAGTATTTT
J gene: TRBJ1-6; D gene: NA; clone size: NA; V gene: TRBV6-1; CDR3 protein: CASRAPGPNNSPLHF; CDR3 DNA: TGTGCCAGCAGAGCGCCGGGTCCTAATAATTCACCCCTCCACTTT
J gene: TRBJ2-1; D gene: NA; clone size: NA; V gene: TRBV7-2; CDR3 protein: CASSPGPPGAQFF; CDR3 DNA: TGTGCCAGCAGCCCGGGACCCCCCGGGGCGCAGTTCTTC
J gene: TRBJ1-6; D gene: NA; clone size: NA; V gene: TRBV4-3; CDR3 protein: CASSPGWNNSPLHF; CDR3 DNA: TGCGCCAGCAGCCCCGGTTGGAATAATTCACCCCTCCACTTT
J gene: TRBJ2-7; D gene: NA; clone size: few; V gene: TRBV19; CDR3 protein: CASQGSLYEQYF; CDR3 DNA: TGTGCCAGCCAGGGGTCCCTCTACGAGCAGTACTTC
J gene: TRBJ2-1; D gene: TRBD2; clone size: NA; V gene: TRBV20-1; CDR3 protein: CSASGGGSGNEQFF; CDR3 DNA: TGCAGTGCTAGTGGGGGAGGGTCAGGAAATGAGCAGTTCTTC
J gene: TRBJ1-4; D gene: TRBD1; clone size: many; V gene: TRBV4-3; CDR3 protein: CASSQNRQGLSEKLFF; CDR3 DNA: TGCGCCAGCAGCCAGAATCGACAGGGACTTAGTGAAAAACTGTTTTTT
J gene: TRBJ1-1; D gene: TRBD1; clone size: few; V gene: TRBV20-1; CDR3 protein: CSAVPRGRGAFF; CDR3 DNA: TGCAGTGCTGTTCCGAGGGGGCGCGGGGCTTTCTTT
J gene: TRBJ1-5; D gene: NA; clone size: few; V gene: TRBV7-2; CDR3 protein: CASSLDGTLGQPQHF; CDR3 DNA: TGTGCCAGCAGTTTAGATGGGACTCTCGGGCAGCCCCAGCATTTT
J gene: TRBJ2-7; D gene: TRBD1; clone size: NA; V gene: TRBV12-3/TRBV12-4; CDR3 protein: CASSARGSYEQYF; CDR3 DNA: TGTGCCAGCAGCGCCAGGGGGTCCTACGAGCAGTACTTC
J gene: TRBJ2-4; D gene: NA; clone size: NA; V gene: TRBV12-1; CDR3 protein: CASNIRSQKLAKNIQYF; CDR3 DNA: TGTGCCAGCAACATTCGATCCCAAAAGTTAGCCAAAAACATTCAGTACTTC
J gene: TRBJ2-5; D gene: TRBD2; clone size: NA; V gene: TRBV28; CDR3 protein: CASTPGIAGGPGTQYF; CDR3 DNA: TGTGCCAGCACCCCTGGGATAGCGGGAGGGCCGGGGACCCAGTACTTC